This record looks at one T cell receptor beta chain sequence and its context. The CDR3 covers 15 residues. The germline gives CDR1 SEHNR, CDR2 FQNEAQ (reference sequence). Trimming left V 3 bases short and J 2 bases short, with 13 bases between. Repertoires were generated with immunoSEQ multiplex PCR, while TCRdb's copy carries only in-frame clones and drops some. The sample includes roughly 61,000 clones, over 75% of them seen just once. The sample originates from a study of T cells in tuberculosis. After thawing and overnight rest, PBMC were stained with GMM-loaded CD1B tetramer, viability dye and anti-CD3 for sorting. The lipid loaded on the CD1B tetramers was C32 glucose monomycolate from Rhodococcus equi.

Sample: CD1b-GMM tetramer-negative cells sorted from PBMCs. The J gene is TRBJ2-5, the V gene TRBV7-9; D gene unclear. The receptor was derived from an adult woman with latent tuberculosis. CDR3 in DNA: TGTGCCAGCAGCTTCGCGACTGTTGGTCAAGAGACCCAGTACTTC. Encoded protein: CASSFATVGQETQYF.